This entry lists 21 T cell receptor beta chains sequenced from one sample in a study of beta chain features in type 1 diabetes. The study reverse transcribed the entire isolated RNA, so it sequenced expressed TCRB transcripts. Libraries were prepared by immunoSEQ multiplex PCR; TCRdb keeps only in-frame clonotypes and omits some of them. This sample has some 290,000 clones, with approximately 25% found just once. Findings and caveats of the study: A moderate, significant TCRB CDR3 shortening appeared in type 1 diabetes across four CD4+ subsets.

Their cognate antigens are unknown. Input material: naive CD4+ T cells from blood. The receptor source for this set is a woman aged 25 to 39 with type 1 diabetes.

This clone was found a few times. This sequence joins TRBV5-1 and TRBJ2-3, with 10 positions matching TRBD1. V was clipped by 2 bases and J by 3 bases; unmatched bases: 3. Germline V lookup: CDR1 SGHRS, CDR2 YFSETQ. This CDR3 is built from 15 residues. The CDR3 here is CASSLDRGHTDTQYF. The DNA for the CDR3 is TGCGCCAGCAGCTTAGACAGGGGGCATACAGATACGCAGTATTTT. Filled out from reference TRBV5-1 and TRBJ2-3, the complete variable domain reads KAGVTQTPRYLIKTRGQQVTLSCSPISGHRSVSWYQQTPGQGLQFLFEYFSETQRNKGNFPGRFSGRQFSNSRSEMNVSTLELGDSALYLCASSLDRGHTDTQYFGPGTRLTVL.

This clone was counted a few times. Other DNA sequences in this sample translate to the same CDR3. The chain uses TRBV7-9 and TRBJ2-1, with 11 bases that match TRBD2. The junction had 0 bases not matched to a gene; V was cut back by 1 base and J by 4 bases. Germline CDR1 reads SEHNR; CDR2 reads FQNEAQ (reference sequence). The CDR3 length is 15 residues. DNA of the CDR3: TGTGCCAGCAGCTTAGGACTAGCGGGGTACAATGAGCAGTTCTTC. Translating it yields CASSLGLAGYNEQFF. The full variable domain, rest sourced from reference TRBV7-9 and TRBJ2-1, is DTGVSQNPRHKITKRGQNVTFRCDPISEHNRLYWYRQTLGQGPEFLTYFQNEAQLEKSRLLSDRFSAERPKGSFSTLEIQRTEQGDSAMYLCASSLGLAGYNEQFFGPGTRLTVL.

This clone was seen more than once but under ten times. The V gene is TRBV18, the J gene TRBJ1-2; 7 bases agree with TRBD1. This CDR3 contains 14 residues. V shed 4 bases and J 2 bases; nucleotides not matched to a gene: 4. Germline values: CDR1 KGHSH, CDR2 LQKENI. CDR3 coding DNA: TGTGCCAGCTCACGGGACAGTCGAAACTATGGCTACACCTTC. As protein: CASSRDSRNYGYTF.

The V and J genes are TRBV5-1 and TRBJ2-1, with D tentatively TRBD2 (6 bases). CDR3 length equals 16 residues. The germline V gene encodes CDR1 SGHRS and CDR2 YFSETQ. The germline V and J ends were trimmed by 0 bases and 1 base, with 11 bases remaining between them. The CDR3 nucleotides are TGCGCCAGCAGCTTGGTGGAGGGCCGGTCCTACAATGAGCAGTTCTTC. It encodes CASSLVEGRSYNEQFF.

This clone was found a few times. In nucleotides, the CDR3 is TGTGCCAGCAGCTTCGGGACTAGCTGGAGGTACAATGAGCAGTTCTTC. This gives the protein CASSFGTSWRYNEQFF. The chain joins TRBV11-3 to TRBJ2-1, with 9 positions matching TRBD2. V lost 3 bases and J lost 4; bases outside the gene matches: 7. CDR1 and CDR2 from the germline V gene are SGHNT and YENEEA. This CDR3 has 16 amino acids.

This clone was recorded a few times. The gene calls are TRBV5-1 and TRBJ2-7, with 9 bases fitting TRBD1. CDR3 length equals 13 residues. CDR1 and CDR2 from the germline V gene are SGHRS and YFSETQ. The V and J ends lost 3 bases and 3 bases, in that order; junction bases with no gene match: 1. In DNA, the CDR3 is TGCGCCAGCAGCTCGGACAGGGGCTACGAGCAGTACTTC. Translated, it gives CASSSDRGYEQYF. Looking up the rest from reference TRBV5-1 and TRBJ2-7 gives the full variable domain: KAGVTQTPRYLIKTRGQQVTLSCSPISGHRSVSWYQQTPGQGLQFLFEYFSETQRNKGNFPGRFSGRQFSNSRSEMNVSTLELGDSALYLCASSSDRGYEQYFGPGTRLTVT.

The chain has TRBV18 and TRBJ1-1; 7 bases line up with TRBD1. V lost 2 bases and J lost 2; bases outside the gene matches: 5. This CDR3 is 15 amino acids long. Germline lookup yields CDR1 KGHSH and CDR2 LQKENI. This CDR3 reads CASSPSLGGNTEAFF. The CDR3 DNA sequence: TGTGCCAGCTCACCATCCTTAGGGGGCAACACTGAAGCTTTCTTT.

This clone appeared a few times. The gene calls are TRBV5-1 and TRBJ2-7, with 16 bases identical to TRBD2. In germline, CDR1 is SGHRS, CDR2 YFSETQ. The CDR3 contains 16 residues. V lost 6 bases and J lost 6; bases outside the gene matches: 9. CDR3 residues: CASNLGTSGRAGEQYF. In DNA form, the CDR3 reads TGCGCCAGCAACCTAGGGACTAGCGGGAGGGCCGGCGAGCAGTACTTC.

CDR3 sequence reads: CSVISRPGELFF. CDR3 nucleotides: TGCAGCGTTATTTCTAGGCCCGGGGAGCTGTTTTTT. The gene calls are TRBV29-1 and TRBJ2-2; D unresolved. Trimming cost V 5 bases and J 6 bases, with 10 bases left between them. Germline assignment: CDR1 SQVTM and CDR2 ANQGSEA. The CDR3 consists of 12 residues.

In DNA form, the CDR3 reads TGTGCCATCAGACTCACTAGTGATGAGACCCAGTACTTC. Translation gives CAIRLTSDETQYF. The chain joins TRBV10-3 to TRBJ2-5, with D maybe TRBD2 (5 bases). V lost 6 bases to trimming and J lost 5 bases, with 13 bases between them. The CDR3 contains 13 residues. In germline, CDR1 is ENHRY, CDR2 SYGVKD.

This clone was seen a few times. This chain connects TRBV7-9 to TRBJ1-4, with D perhaps TRBD1 (5 bases). Germline CDR1 and CDR2: SEHNR and FQNEAQ (reference sequence). Trimming removed 5 bases at V and 7 bases at J, with 11 bases between. The CDR3 contains 13 residues. CDR3 protein: CASSQGVGEKLFF. The DNA of the CDR3 is TGTGCCAGCAGCCAGGGTGTGGGTGAAAAACTGTTTTTT. The variable domain in full, completed from reference TRBV7-9 and TRBJ1-4, reads DTGVSQNPRHKITKRGQNVTFRCDPISEHNRLYWYRQTLGQGPEFLTYFQNEAQLEKSRLLSDRFSAERPKGSFSTLEIQRTEQGDSAMYLCASSQGVGEKLFFGSGTQLSVL.

The V and J genes are TRBV4-2 and TRBJ2-7; perhaps TRBD2 as D (5 bases). CDR1 LGHNA and CDR2 YNFKEQ come from the germline V gene. Trimming stripped 3 bases from V and 0 bases from J, with 15 bases between. The CDR3 length is 16 residues. CDR3 sequence reads: CASSQSLTTSSYEQYF. CDR3 nucleotides: TGTGCCAGCAGCCAGAGCTTGACTACCAGCTCCTACGAGCAGTACTTC.

This clone showed up just a few times. The chain uses TRBV28 and TRBJ2-5; D possibly corresponds to TRBD1 (6 bases). With 8 bases removed from V and 4 bases from J, the gap between germline ends came to 17 bases. This CDR3 has 14 amino acids. Per germline, CDR1 MDHEN and CDR2 SYDVKM. The CDR3 sequence: CASLTGRGGETQYF. In DNA, the CDR3 is TGTGCCAGCCTTACAGGGAGAGGTGGAGAGACCCAGTACTTC.

This clone occurred a few times. The chain has TRBV5-4 and TRBJ2-2, with TRBD1 matching over 7 bases. The CDR3 totals 16 residues. Trimming cost V 1 base and J 0 bases; bases outside gene matches: 3. CDR1 and CDR2 (germline): SGHNT, YYREEE (reference sequence). CDR3 sequence (DNA): TGTGCCAGCAGCTTGTGGGGGACAGCGAACACCGGGGAGCTGTTTTTT. Translating it yields CASSLWGTANTGELFF.

This clone came up a few times. This chain uses TRBV2 with TRBJ2-7; D ambiguous. Trimming removed 5 bases from V and 5 bases from J, with 10 bases in between. The CDR3 contains 12 residues. Germline assignment: CDR1 SNHLY and CDR2 FYNNEI. CDR3 sequence: CASSPMGHEQYF. CDR3 in DNA: TGTGCCAGCAGTCCGATGGGCCACGAGCAGTACTTC. Full variable domain (rest looked up from reference TRBV2 and TRBJ2-7): EPEVTQTPSHQVTQMGQEVILRCVPISNHLYFYWYRQILGQKVEFLVSFYNNEISEKSEIFDDQFSVERPDGSNFTLKIRSTKLEDSAMYFCASSPMGHEQYFGPGTRLTVT.

This clone came up a few times. The chain recombines TRBV5-1 with TRBJ2-5; 8 bases align to TRBD1. Germline V gene lookup returns CDR1 SGHRS and CDR2 YFSETQ. The CDR3 spans 13 residues. The V segment lost 4 bases and the J segment 5 bases; nucleotides outside the gene matches: 4. The CDR3 nucleotides read TGCGCCAGCAGCAGGACAGGGTCCGAGACCCAGTACTTC. The encoded protein is CASSRTGSETQYF.

The rearrangement links TRBV2 to TRBJ2-3; TRBD2 matches at 7 bases. V shed 1 base, J shed 6 bases, and the junction held 4 bases outside the gene matches. CDR1 and CDR2 from the germline V gene are SNHLY and FYNNEI. CDR3 length equals 14 residues. The CDR3 is CASSEETSWDTQYF. The CDR3, as DNA: TGTGCCAGCAGTGAAGAGACTAGCTGGGATACGCAGTATTTT.

The V call is TRBV30, the J call TRBJ1-2, with TRBD1 as a possible D gene (6 bases). Trimming shortened V by 1 base and J by 4 bases, and 10 bases separated the two germline ends. CDR3 length equals 13 residues. CDR1 and CDR2 from the germline V gene are GTSNPN and SVGIG (reference sequence). CDR3 in amino acids: CAWSEQGLYGYTF. The CDR3 DNA sequence: TGTGCCTGGAGTGAACAGGGTCTCTATGGCTACACCTTC.

V usage is TRBV11-2 and J usage is TRBJ2-7; D is unresolved. Trimming pared 2 bases from V and 1 base from J, leaving 18 bases between. Per the germline V gene, CDR1 is SGHAT and CDR2 is FQNNGV. CDR3 length: 17 residues. CDR3 protein: CASSLRSWYSPSYEQYF. CDR3 coding DNA: TGTGCCAGCAGCTTAAGGAGCTGGTACTCACCTTCCTACGAGCAGTACTTC. The full variable domain, with the rest looked up from reference TRBV11-2 and TRBJ2-7, is EAGVAQSPRYKIIEKRQSVAFWCNPISGHATLYWYQQILGQGPKLLIQFQNNGVVDDSQLPKDRFSAERLKGVDSTLKIQPAKLEDSAVYLCASSLRSWYSPSYEQYFGPGTRLTVT.

The table lists this clone with a few counts. The chain uses TRBV29-1 and TRBJ2-5; D possibly corresponds to TRBD2 (6 bases). The length of the CDR3 is 12 residues. The V gene's germline CDR1 is SQVTM and CDR2 ANQGSEA. V was clipped by 7 bases and J by 2 bases, with 11 bases between them. The CDR3 DNA follows: TGCAGCGGTCGGGAGACGCAAGAGACCCAGTACTTC. It encodes CSGRETQETQYF.

The chain carries TRBV7-2 and TRBJ1-2; 7 nucleotides line up with TRBD1. Germline CDR1 and CDR2: SGHTA and FQGNSA. The CDR3 totals 14 residues. Trimming took 6 bases from V and 2 from J; bases not matched to a gene: 6. In DNA form, the CDR3 reads TGTGCCAGCAGTCGGACAGGAGACAACTATGGCTACACCTTC. This sequence encodes CASSRTGDNYGYTF.